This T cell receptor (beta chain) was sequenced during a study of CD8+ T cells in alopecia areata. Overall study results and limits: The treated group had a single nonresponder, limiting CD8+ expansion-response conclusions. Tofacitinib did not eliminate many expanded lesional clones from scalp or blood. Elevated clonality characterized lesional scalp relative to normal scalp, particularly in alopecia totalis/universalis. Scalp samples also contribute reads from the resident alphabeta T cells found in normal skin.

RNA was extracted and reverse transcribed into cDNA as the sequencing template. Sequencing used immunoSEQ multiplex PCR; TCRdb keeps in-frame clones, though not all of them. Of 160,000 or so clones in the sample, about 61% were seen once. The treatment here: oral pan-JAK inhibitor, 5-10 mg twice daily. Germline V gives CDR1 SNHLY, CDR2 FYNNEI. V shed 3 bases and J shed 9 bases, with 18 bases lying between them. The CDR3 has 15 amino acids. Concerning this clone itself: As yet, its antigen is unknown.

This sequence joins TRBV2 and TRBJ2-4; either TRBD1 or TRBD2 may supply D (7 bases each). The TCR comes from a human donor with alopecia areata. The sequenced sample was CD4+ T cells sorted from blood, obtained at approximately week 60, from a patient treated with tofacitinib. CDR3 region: CASSDPQGGTVIQYF. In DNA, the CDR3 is TGTGCCAGCAGTGATCCGCAGGGGGGGACGGTCATTCAGTACTTC.